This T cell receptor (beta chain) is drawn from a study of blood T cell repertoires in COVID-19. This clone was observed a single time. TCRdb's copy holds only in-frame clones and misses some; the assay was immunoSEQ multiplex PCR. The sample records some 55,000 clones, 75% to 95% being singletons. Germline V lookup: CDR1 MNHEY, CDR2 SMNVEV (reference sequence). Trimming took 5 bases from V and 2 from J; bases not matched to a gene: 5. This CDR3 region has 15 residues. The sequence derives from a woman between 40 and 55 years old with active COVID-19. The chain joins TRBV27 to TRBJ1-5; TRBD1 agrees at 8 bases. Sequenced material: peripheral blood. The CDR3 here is CASSARTGRNQPQHF. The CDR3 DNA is TGTGCCAGCAGTGCAAGGACAGGGCGCAATCAGCCCCAGCATTTT.